One sample yielded the 10 T cell receptor beta chains listed below, sequenced in a study of shared T cell receptors in the human thymus. Data came from immunoSEQ multiplex PCR; TCRdb stores just in-frame clones and leaves some out. The sample carries 500,000 to 750,000 clones, around 87% recorded once. These data are also associated with another study on human thymus T cells.

The sample comprised thymocytes. The receptors derive from a boy under two years old with a congenital heart defect.

V usage is TRBV6-1 and J usage is TRBJ2-7, with 7 bases lining up with TRBD1. Germline V CDR1 and CDR2: MNHNS, SASEGT. Unmatched junction bases numbered 11, after V lost 6 bases and J lost 6 bases. The CDR3 runs to 14 residues. CDR3 region: CASRPGTEKGEQYF. The DNA for the CDR3 is TGTGCCAGCAGGCCCGGGACAGAAAAGGGCGAGCAGTACTTC.

This clone was seen just once. The rearrangement joins TRBV4-2 to TRBJ1-4; tentative D call: TRBD1 (5 bases). Germline CDR1 reads LGHNA; CDR2 reads YNFKEQ. The CDR3 sequence is 16 residues long. Trimming stripped 1 base from V and 2 bases from J, with 11 bases between. CDR3 coding DNA: TGTGCCAGCAGCCAAGGGCCGGGGGAGACTAATGAAAAACTGTTTTTT. It translates to CASSQGPGETNEKLFF.

J is TRBJ2-5 and V is TRBV15; 10 bases map to TRBD2. The V and J ends lost 7 bases and 5 bases, in that order; junction bases with no gene match: 7. Germline values: CDR1 LNHNV, CDR2 YYDKDF (reference sequence). The CDR3 consists of 14 residues. The CDR3 loop is CATISSGSFETQYF. CDR3 nucleotides: TGTGCCACCATTTCTAGCGGGAGTTTTGAGACCCAGTACTTC.

The chain recombines TRBV20-1 with TRBJ2-7; D is perhaps TRBD2 (5 bases). This CDR3 has 11 amino acids. Germline CDR1 is DFQATT and CDR2 is SNEGSKA (reference sequence). The CDR3 here is CSLERAYEQYF. The CDR3 DNA is TGCAGCCTAGAGAGGGCCTACGAGCAGTACTTC.

In DNA form, the CDR3 reads TGTGCCAGCAGTTTTACAGGGGACGAGCAGTACTTC. This gives the protein CASSFTGDEQYF. V and J are TRBV27 and TRBJ2-7; 7 bases match TRBD1. Per germline, CDR1 MNHEY and CDR2 SMNVEV (reference sequence). This CDR3 has 12 residues. V shed 3 bases, J shed 5 bases, and the junction held 1 base outside the gene matches.

This clone was counted once. The chain combines TRBV9 with TRBJ2-1, with TRBD1 matching over 7 bases. This CDR3 contains 15 residues. Germline CDR1 and CDR2: SGDLS and YYNGEE. The V gene end was trimmed by 3 bases and the J gene end by 7 bases; junction bases not matched to a gene: 10. In DNA, the CDR3 is TGTGCCAGCAGCGGACAAAGACAGGGAAAAAATGAGCAGTTCTTC. Protein sequence: CASSGQRQGKNEQFF.

The genes are TRBV15 and TRBJ1-4; TRBD1 matches 12 bases. Germline values: CDR1 LNHNV, CDR2 YYDKDF (reference sequence). V dropped 2 bases and J dropped 3; count of bases not matched to a gene: 7. The CDR3 consists of 18 residues. CDR3 amino acids: CATSRTGTGGVPNEKLFF. DNA of the CDR3: TGTGCCACCAGCAGAACTGGGACAGGGGGCGTTCCTAATGAAAAACTGTTTTTT.

This clone appeared a single time. The CDR3: CASRGRRLGQPYSNQPQHF. The DNA of the CDR3 is TGTGCCAGCAGGGGCAGACGCCTGGGACAGCCTTATAGCAATCAGCCCCAGCATTTT. The chain couples TRBV2 to TRBJ1-5, with 7 bases aligning to TRBD1. Per germline, CDR1 SNHLY and CDR2 FYNNEI. V shed 6 bases, J shed 0 bases, and the junction held 17 bases outside the gene matches. This CDR3 region has 19 residues.

V and J are TRBV5-1 and TRBJ2-6, with D tentatively TRBD1 (6 bases). The CDR3 has 17 amino acids. Trimming cost V 0 bases and J 0 bases, with 10 bases left between them. Germline values: CDR1 SGHRS, CDR2 YFSETQ. The CDR3 is CASSLGGQPSGANVLTF. The CDR3 coding sequence is TGCGCCAGCAGCTTGGGGGGGCAGCCCTCTGGGGCCAACGTCCTGACTTTC.

This clone was counted once. The rearrangement uses TRBV7-8 and TRBJ2-7; 12 bases map to TRBD1. This CDR3 is 18 amino acids long. Losses at the gene ends were 1 base for V and 7 bases for J; bases not matched to a gene: 14. Germline V gene data show CDR1 as SGHVS and CDR2 as FQNEAQ. The CDR3 sequence: CASSLEAPGQGAFREQYF. CDR3 nucleotide sequence: TGTGCCAGCAGCTTAGAGGCCCCGGGACAGGGGGCCTTTAGGGAGCAGTACTTC.